The 31 T cell receptor beta chains presented below share a single source sample, sequenced in a study of blood T cell repertoires in COVID-19. Produced via immunoSEQ multiplex PCR; TCRdb's table is partial and in-frame only. The sample holds 150,000 to 200,000 clones, about 83% seen once. The specimen was peripheral blood. All receptors come from a woman in her seventies with COVID-19, enrolled during active disease.

V gene TRBV9 combines with J gene TRBJ2-3; D is ambiguous. V dropped 0 bases and J dropped 1 base, with 15 bases sitting between them. The CDR3 spans 17 residues. In germline, CDR1 is SGDLS, CDR2 YYNGEE. The chain's CDR3 is CASSVGNLEAGTDTQYF. The CDR3 region has the DNA TGTGCCAGCAGCGTAGGAAATCTAGAAGCCGGCACAGATACGCAGTATTTT.

This chain links TRBV19 with TRBJ1-5; D is unclear. The ends were cut back, 1 base at V and 3 bases at J, with 4 bases in the middle. CDR3 length: 13 amino acids. Per germline, CDR1 LNHDA and CDR2 SQIVND (reference sequence). CDR3 sequence reads: CASSIVFNQPQHF. The DNA for the CDR3 is TGTGCCAGTAGTATAGTCTTCAATCAGCCCCAGCATTTT.

The chain recombines TRBV5-4 with TRBJ2-5; the match to TRBD1 covers 7 bases. J lost 5 bases, V lost 4 bases, and 8 bases had no gene match. The CDR3 sequence is 14 residues long. Germline values: CDR1 SGHNT, CDR2 YYREEE (reference sequence). Here the CDR3 reads CASSTETGQETQYF. DNA for the CDR3: TGTGCCAGCAGCACCGAGACAGGGCAGGAGACCCAGTACTTC. The entire variable domain, with the rest obtained from reference TRBV5-4 and TRBJ2-5, is as follows: ETGVTQSPTHLIKTRGQQVTLRCSSQSGHNTVSWYQQALGQGPQFIFQYYREEENGRGNFPPRFSGLQFPNYSSELNVNALELDDSALYLCASSTETGQETQYFGPGTRLLVL.

V usage is TRBV5-1 and J usage is TRBJ1-2; TRBD1 matches 7 bases. Trimming cost V 4 bases and J 0 bases; bases outside gene matches: 6. Germline CDR1 is SGHRS and CDR2 is YFSETQ. This CDR3 contains 15 residues. CDR3 bases: TGCGCCAGCAGCCGGACAGGAGAAACTAACTATGGCTACACCTTC. Protein sequence: CASSRTGETNYGYTF.

CDR3 in amino acids: CASSLDRARGNEKLFF. The CDR3 nucleotides read TGTGCCAGCAGCTTAGACAGGGCGAGGGGTAATGAAAAACTGTTTTTT. The chain employs TRBV7-2 and TRBJ1-4; D is possibly TRBD1 (6 bases). The length of the CDR3 is 16 residues. The germline V gene encodes CDR1 SGHTA and CDR2 FQGNSA. Trimming took 1 base from V and 4 from J, leaving 13 bases between them.

The chain joins TRBV19 to TRBJ1-5, with D tentatively TRBD1 (6 bases). The CDR3 sequence is 15 residues long. V lost 9 bases and J 1 base, leaving 16 bases between the germline ends. CDR1 is LNHDA and CDR2 is SQIVND in the germline V gene (reference sequence). This CDR3 reads CASTQGSNSNQPQHF. The CDR3 nucleotides read TGTGCCAGCACACAGGGTTCTAACAGCAATCAGCCCCAGCATTTT. The full variable domain, with the rest looked up from reference TRBV19 and TRBJ1-5, is DGGITQSPKYLFRKEGQNVTLSCEQNLNHDAMYWYRQDPGQGLRLIYYSQIVNDFQKGDIAEGYSVSREKKESFPLTVTSAQKNPTAFYLCASTQGSNSNQPQHFGDGTRLSIL.

The rearrangement uses TRBV5-4 and TRBJ1-4; D might be TRBD1 (5 bases). V was clipped by 4 bases and J by 2 bases, with 12 bases between them. Germline values: CDR1 SGHNT, CDR2 YYREEE (reference sequence). The CDR3 length is 15 residues. The CDR3: CASSETGPTNEKLFF. The CDR3 DNA reads TGTGCCAGCAGCGAAACAGGTCCCACTAATGAAAAACTGTTTTTT.

This chain joins TRBV9 and TRBJ2-3, with TRBD2 matching over 10 bases. The CDR3 consists of 15 residues. After removal of 7 bases from V and 3 bases from J, the junction contained 8 bases not matched to a gene. Germline CDR1 and CDR2: SGDLS and YYNGEE. CDR3 in DNA: TGTGCCAGCGGGTCCGGGACTAGCGAAACAGATACGCAGTATTTT. This encodes CASGSGTSETDTQYF.

The chain employs TRBV19 and TRBJ1-1, with 8 bases lining up with TRBD1. V was clipped by 4 bases and J by 11 bases; unmatched bases: 6. Germline V gene data show CDR1 as LNHDA and CDR2 as SQIVND (reference sequence). The CDR3 is 12 amino acids. The CDR3 DNA is TGTGCCAGTAGTAGCCCGGACAGGGACGCTTTCTTT. This encodes CASSSPDRDAFF.

The rearrangement uses TRBV9 and TRBJ2-3, with 8 positions matching TRBD2. The length of the CDR3 is 21 residues. V trimming: 1 base; J trimming: 3 bases; junction bases outside the gene matches: 22. Germline loops: CDR1 SGDLS, CDR2 YYNGEE. The CDR3 protein is CASSVRHHPHRAGDRTDTQYF. The CDR3 DNA is TGTGCCAGCAGCGTACGACACCACCCCCACCGAGCGGGGGATAGAACAGATACGCAGTATTTT.

J is TRBJ1-5 and V is TRBV6-6; D not certain. This CDR3 comprises 12 residues. V shed 9 bases and J shed 0 bases, with 6 bases lying between them. The germline V gene encodes CDR1 MNHNY and CDR2 SVGAGI (reference sequence). The CDR3 is CASTYSNQPQHF. As DNA, the CDR3 is TGTGCCAGTACTTATAGCAATCAGCCCCAGCATTTT.

The V gene is TRBV4-2, the J gene TRBJ1-1; 8 bases line up with TRBD1. This CDR3 spans 14 amino acids. The junction had 5 bases not matched to a gene; V was cut back by 0 bases and J by 8 bases. CDR1 LGHNA and CDR2 YNFKEQ come from the germline V gene. CDR3 in amino acids: CASSQDLRDREAFF. CDR3 sequence (DNA): TGTGCCAGCAGCCAAGATCTGCGGGACAGGGAAGCTTTCTTT.

The V and J genes are TRBV7-2 and TRBJ1-1, with D uncertain. This CDR3 contains 13 residues. Trimming removed 3 bases from V and 4 bases from J, with 9 bases in between. Germline V gene data show CDR1 as SGHTA and CDR2 as FQGNSA. The CDR3 spells CASSFTALTEAFF. DNA of the CDR3: TGTGCCAGCAGCTTCACAGCCCTCACTGAAGCTTTCTTT.

This chain uses TRBV6-2 or TRBV6-3 with TRBJ1-5; D is unclear. The germline V gene has CDR1 MNHEY and CDR2 SVGEGT. The CDR3 is 14 residues long. The V gene lost 2 bases and the J gene lost 6 bases, with 11 bases spanning the gap. The chain's CDR3 is CASSYQPGGQPQHF. In nucleotides, the CDR3 is TGTGCCAGCAGTTACCAGCCTGGCGGTCAGCCCCAGCATTTT.

V is TRBV2 and J is TRBJ2-2, with D possibly TRBD1 on 6 matching bases. Trimming shortened V by 8 bases and J by 4 bases, and 20 bases separated the two germline ends. Germline CDR1 reads SNHLY; CDR2 reads FYNNEI. This CDR3 contains 16 residues. The CDR3 loop is CASGVNRAAVTGELFF. The DNA for the CDR3 is TGTGCCAGCGGGGTGAACAGGGCGGCGGTCACCGGGGAGCTGTTTTTT.

In its sample, this clone was seen a few times. V is TRBV28 and J is TRBJ2-7; 7 positions agree with TRBD2. The V segment lost 6 bases and the J segment 1 base; nucleotides outside the gene matches: 6. The CDR3 totals 14 residues. Germline loops: CDR1 MDHEN, CDR2 SYDVKM. The CDR3 reads CASRASGPSYEQYF. CDR3 coding DNA: TGTGCCAGCAGGGCTAGCGGACCTTCCTACGAGCAGTACTTC.

This clone was observed a few times. V usage is TRBV19 and J usage is TRBJ1-2; D gene unclear. CDR1 is LNHDA and CDR2 is SQIVND in the germline V gene (reference sequence). Trimming left V 5 bases short and J 6 bases short, with 13 bases between. The CDR3 spans 13 residues. CDR3 sequence (DNA): TGTGCCAGTAGTCACTCCATTTATAATGGCTACACCTTC. Encoded protein: CASSHSIYNGYTF.

DNA for the CDR3: TGTGCCAGCAGTTTCTACTTCTACGAGCAGTACTTC. Its translation: CASSFYFYEQYF. The chain carries TRBV12-3 or TRBV12-4 and TRBJ2-7; no clear D. V was shortened by 3 bases and J by 3 bases, with 6 bases between the two germline ends. The CDR3 covers 12 residues.

The gene calls are TRBV7-3 and TRBJ2-1; D ambiguous. V shed 4 bases and J shed 0 bases, with 16 bases lying between them. The CDR3 is 17 amino acids. Germline CDR1 SGHTA, CDR2 FQGTGA. The CDR3 nucleotides are TGTGCCAGCAGCTCGCATCAGGCCCGCTACTCCTACAATGAGCAGTTCTTC. Translating it yields CASSSHQARYSYNEQFF.

This chain links TRBV27 with TRBJ2-2; TRBD1 matches 7 bases. The CDR3 spans 15 residues. CDR1 and CDR2 from the germline V gene are MNHEY and SMNVEV (reference sequence). J was trimmed by 1 base and V by 4 bases; bases with no gene match: 3. As DNA, the CDR3 is TGTGCCAGCAGTTCCCGGGACAGGAACACCGGGGAGCTGTTTTTT. The encoded protein is CASSSRDRNTGELFF.

The chain carries TRBV28 and TRBJ2-5; D perhaps matches TRBD1 (6 bases). V lost 3 bases, J lost 7 bases, and 12 bases lay in between. The CDR3 consists of 13 residues. The V gene's germline CDR1 is MDHEN and CDR2 SYDVKM. The CDR3 DNA reads TGTGCCAGCAGTTTTGATCTACAGGGGACCCAGTACTTC. Amino acids: CASSFDLQGTQYF.

The gene calls are TRBV11-3 and TRBJ2-7; D perhaps matches TRBD2 (6 bases). The CDR3 consists of 15 residues. V was cut by 1 base and J by 2 bases, with 12 bases left in between. From germline, CDR1 is SGHNT and CDR2 YENEEA. The CDR3 here is CASSLGGGKTYEQYF. CDR3 sequence (DNA): TGTGCCAGCAGCTTAGGTGGAGGGAAAACCTACGAGCAGTACTTC.

The chain combines TRBV28 with TRBJ2-7, with TRBD1 matching 9 bases. CDR3 length equals 16 residues. V lost 1 base and J lost 2; bases outside the gene matches: 6. CDR1 is MDHEN and CDR2 is SYDVKM in the germline V gene. For the CDR3, the DNA is TGTGCCAGCAGTTTATTCGGACAGGGGCCAACCTACGAGCAGTACTTC. Residues: CASSLFGQGPTYEQYF.

The chain carries TRBV5-1 and TRBJ2-1, with 9 bases matching TRBD2. V gave up 4 bases and J gave up 6 bases; unmatched junction bases: 8. Per the germline V gene, CDR1 is SGHRS and CDR2 is YFSETQ. The CDR3 length is 15 residues. CDR3 nucleotides: TGCGCCAGCAGCATCGGACTAGCGCTTACCAATGAGCAGTTCTTC. Translated: CASSIGLALTNEQFF.

V usage is TRBV11-2 and J usage is TRBJ2-2, with D possibly matching TRBD2 (6 bases). Trimming pared 11 bases from V and 6 bases from J, leaving 10 bases between. Per the germline V gene, CDR1 is SGHAT and CDR2 is FQNNGV. The CDR3 has 11 residues. For the CDR3, the DNA is TGTGCCGGGGAGGCGGCCGGGGAGCTGTTTTTT. This sequence encodes CAGEAAGELFF. The whole variable domain, filled in from reference TRBV11-2 and TRBJ2-2, reads EAGVAQSPRYKIIEKRQSVAFWCNPISGHATLYWYQQILGQGPKLLIQFQNNGVVDDSQLPKDRFSAERLKGVDSTLKIQPAKLEDSAVYLCAGEAAGELFFGEGSRLTVL.

The rearrangement uses TRBV28 and TRBJ2-7; TRBD2 might be the D (6 bases). The CDR3 covers 14 residues. V lost 2 bases and J 3 bases, leaving 11 bases between the germline ends. Germline V lookup: CDR1 MDHEN, CDR2 SYDVKM. CDR3 in amino acids: CASSLQGGLYEQYF. CDR3 bases: TGTGCCAGCAGTTTACAGGGAGGTCTCTACGAGCAGTACTTC.

This clone is a singleton in its sample. The chain is built from TRBV7-2 and TRBJ2-1; 7 bases align to TRBD2. V lost 3 bases, J lost 7 bases, and 6 bases stayed unmatched. Per the germline V gene, CDR1 is SGHTA and CDR2 is FQGNSA. The CDR3 has 14 amino acids. In DNA, the CDR3 is TGTGCCAGCAGCTTGATGACTAGCAAGAATGAGCAGTTCTTC. Its protein is CASSLMTSKNEQFF. The complete variable domain, with remaining parts taken from reference TRBV7-2 and TRBJ2-1, reads GAGVSQSPSNKVTEKGKDVELRCDPISGHTALYWYRQSLGQGLEFLIYFQGNSAPDKSGLPSDRFSAERTGGSVSTLTIQRTQQEDSAVYLCASSLMTSKNEQFFGPGTRLTVL.

The rearrangement joins TRBV11-3 to TRBJ2-5, with D perhaps TRBD2 (5 bases). The CDR3 runs 16 residues. The V end lost 2 bases, the J end lost 0 bases, and 13 bases lay between the germline ends. Germline V gives CDR1 SGHNT, CDR2 YENEEA. The CDR3 DNA follows: TGTGCCAGCAGCTTATGGGGTAGCGAGAACCAAGAGACCCAGTACTTC. Translation: CASSLWGSENQETQYF.

Only one count was recorded for this clone. CDR3 amino acids: CASSLGGGSGNTIYF. The CDR3 DNA is TGTGCCAGCAGCTTAGGGGGCGGCTCTGGAAACACCATATATTTT. The genes are TRBV7-2 and TRBJ1-3; D perhaps matches TRBD1 (5 bases). CDR1 SGHTA and CDR2 FQGNSA come from the germline V gene. Trimming removed 1 base from V and 0 bases from J, with 7 bases in between. The CDR3 loop spans 15 amino acids.

This sequence joins TRBV28 and TRBJ1-3, with D perhaps TRBD1 (6 bases). CDR1 is MDHEN, CDR2 SYDVKM, per germline. The CDR3 is made up of 15 amino acids. V was cut by 4 bases and J by 0 bases, with 10 bases left in between. The DNA of the CDR3 is TGTGCCAGCAGTTCAACAGGGTACTCTGGAAACACCATATATTTT. Its translation: CASSSTGYSGNTIYF.

Remarks on this clone: One end of the junction fails to match germline, which may point to a read error. The V and J genes are TRBV11-2 and TRBJ2-7, with 11 bases lining up with TRBD2. The germline V gene encodes CDR1 SGHAT and CDR2 FQNNGV. This CDR3 is 16 amino acids long. The CDR3 reads CASSLVAGGPVSLQGF. CDR3 sequence (DNA): TGTGCCAGCAGCTTGGTAGCGGGAGGGCCGGTCTCTCTACAGGGGTTC.